These 22 T cell receptor beta chains came from one sample sequenced in a study of regulatory T cells in long-lasting Graves disease. Arm-PCR of CDR3 regions and iRepertoire HTBI primers were the basis on which TCR beta libraries were built. One entry per CDR3 protein, called by TCRdb with MiXCR from the multiplex PCR reads. The profile shows about 310,000 distinct CDR3 sequences, 20% to 25% of them singletons. Time point indicated: persistent/refractory GD, antithyroid drugs over 5 years with positive TRAb. Scientists built the TCR library using RNA that was extracted from PBMCs. The source material was peripheral blood mononuclear cells (PBMCs), sampled when the disease was refractory, from a patient treated with antithyroid drugs. The source of these receptors is a female donor with Graves disease.

V is TRBV7-8 and J is TRBJ2-2; 10 bases match TRBD2. The CDR3 is 16 amino acids. Trimming at V came to 2 bases and at J to 6 bases, leaving 6 bases not matched to a gene. The germline gives CDR1 SGHVS, CDR2 FQNEAQ. The CDR3: CASSLTSGMMAGELFF. CDR3 sequence (DNA): TGTGCCAGCAGCTTAACTAGCGGGATGATGGCCGGGGAGCTGTTTTTT.

V is TRBV20-1 and J is TRBJ2-5, with D possibly TRBD2 on 6 matching bases. Deletions cut 4 bases from V and 4 bases from J, with 10 bases between. The CDR3 is 12 residues long. CDR1 and CDR2 (germline): DFQATT, SNEGSKA (reference sequence). In DNA form, the CDR3 reads TGCAGTGCTATGGGGAGGAGAGAGACCCAGTACTTC. Encoded protein: CSAMGRRETQYF.

About this clonotype: It may be a read error: a sequence one base away is much more abundant. This chain joins TRBV5-1 and TRBJ1-2; no clear D. CDR1 SGHRS and CDR2 YFSETQ come from the germline V gene. This CDR3 has 13 amino acids. This CDR3 reads CASSVTANYSYTF. The CDR3 nucleotides are TGCGCCAGCAGCGTTACTGCTAACTATAGCTACACCTTC.

V and J are TRBV5-1 and TRBJ1-4; 7 bases match TRBD1. This CDR3 contains 12 residues. Germline trimming cut 0 bases from V and 14 bases from J; bases unmatched to any gene: 4. Germline V gives CDR1 SGHRS, CDR2 YFSETQ. CDR3 sequence (DNA): TGCGCCAGCAGCTTGGACAGGGGAAGGCTGTTTTTT. Protein product: CASSLDRGRLFF. The full variable domain, completed using reference TRBV5-1 and TRBJ1-4, is KAGVTQTPRYLIKTRGQQVTLSCSPISGHRSVSWYQQTPGQGLQFLFEYFSETQRNKGNFPGRFSGRQFSNSRSEMNVSTLELGDSALYLCASSLDRGRLFFGSGTQLSVL.

This chain links TRBV28 with TRBJ2-1, with a tentative D call TRBD2 (6 bases). V was trimmed by 1 base and J by 10 bases, leaving 8 bases between them. This CDR3 contains 12 residues. Germline lookup yields CDR1 MDHEN and CDR2 SYDVKM. The CDR3 DNA is TGTGCCAGCAGTTTATACCTAGCGGAGCAGTTCTTC. It yields the protein CASSLYLAEQFF.

V gene TRBV6-1 combines with J gene TRBJ2-5; tentatively, D is TRBD2 (6 bases). The germline CDR1 and CDR2 sequences are MNHNS and SASEGT. Trimming pared 5 bases from V and 5 bases from J, leaving 15 bases between. The CDR3 has 14 residues. The CDR3 region is CASSPGVNQETQYF. For the CDR3, the DNA is TGTGCCAGCAGTCCGGGAGTCAATCAGGAGACCCAGTACTTC.

The table lists this clonotype with many counts. The chain joins TRBV12-3 or TRBV12-4 to TRBJ1-2, with D unresolved. The CDR3 is made up of 13 amino acids. V was shortened by 3 bases and J by 6 bases, with 11 bases between the two germline ends. CDR3 protein: CASSLYGGNGYTF. In nucleotides, the CDR3 is TGTGCCAGCAGTTTGTACGGAGGGAATGGCTACACCTTC.

This clonotype has a count of ten or more. The V gene is TRBV28, the J gene TRBJ2-4; no clear D gene. CDR3 size: 11 residues. Germline V gene lookup returns CDR1 MDHEN and CDR2 SYDVKM. The V gene lost 5 bases and the J gene lost 10 bases, with 9 bases spanning the gap. The CDR3: CASSRTVIQYF. DNA for the CDR3: TGTGCCAGCAGTCGCACGGTGATTCAGTACTTC.

The chain links TRBV20-1 to TRBJ2-6; D unclear. The CDR3 consists of 14 residues. V lost 3 bases and J 1 base, leaving 7 bases between the germline ends. Germline V lookup: CDR1 DFQATT, CDR2 SNEGSKA (reference sequence). The CDR3 sequence: CSASLDSGANVLTF. CDR3 bases: TGCAGTGCTAGTTTGGATTCTGGGGCCAACGTCCTGACTTTC.

This clonotype was counted ten times or more. V is TRBV3-1 and J is TRBJ2-7; D not certain. The V and J ends lost 5 bases and 5 bases respectively, with 16 bases between them. The CDR3 has 14 amino acids. CDR1 is LGHDT and CDR2 is YNNKEL in the germline V gene (reference sequence). Here the CDR3 DNA reads TGTGCCAGCAGCATCCGGGCCAAACCGGACGAGCAGTACTTC. The encoded protein is CASSIRAKPDEQYF.

This clonotype was seen many times. As DNA, the CDR3 is TGTGCCACCAGCACCCCCGGGTACATGAACACTGAAGCTTTCTTT. Its protein product is CATSTPGYMNTEAFF. This chain joins TRBV15 and TRBJ1-1; D is unresolved. V lost 4 bases to trimming and J lost 0 bases, with 12 bases between them. This CDR3 is 15 amino acids long. Germline V gene data show CDR1 as LNHNV and CDR2 as YYDKDF (reference sequence).

The chain combines TRBV18 with TRBJ2-6, with 7 bases matching TRBD1. The CDR3 covers 18 residues. Unmatched junction bases numbered 8, after V lost 3 bases and J lost 0 bases. Germline CDR1 is KGHSH and CDR2 is LQKENI. The CDR3 region is CASSPLTGALSGANVLTF. In nucleotides, the CDR3 is TGTGCCAGCTCACCCCTTACAGGGGCGCTCTCTGGGGCCAACGTCCTGACTTTC. Filled out from reference TRBV18 and TRBJ2-6, the complete variable domain reads NAGVMQNPRHLVRRRGQEARLRCSPMKGHSHVYWYRQLPEEGLKFMVYLQKENIIDESGMPKERFSAEFPKEGPSILRIQQVVRGDSAAYFCASSPLTGALSGANVLTFGAGSRLTVL.

The V gene is TRBV19, the J gene TRBJ2-7; D may be TRBD2 (6 bases). The CDR3 consists of 14 residues. Germline V gene lookup returns CDR1 LNHDA and CDR2 SQIVND (reference sequence). The V end lost 5 bases, the J end lost 4 bases, and 15 bases lay between the germline ends. The DNA for the CDR3 is TGTGCCAGTAGTCTCGGCGGGACCCTTTACGAGCAGTACTTC. This translates into CASSLGGTLYEQYF.

The rearrangement links TRBV3-1 to TRBJ2-2; 8 bases agree with TRBD1. The CDR3 totals 16 residues. Germline-derived CDR1 and CDR2 are LGHDT and YNNKEL (reference sequence). V shed 3 bases and J 4 bases; nucleotides not matched to a gene: 7. CDR3 nucleotide sequence: TGTGCCAGCAGCCATGGCGACAGGGGTCGCACCGGGGAGCTGTTTTTT. This encodes CASSHGDRGRTGELFF.

The chain carries TRBV29-1 and TRBJ1-2, with D hard to call. Germline lookup yields CDR1 SQVTM and CDR2 ANQGSEA. Between the trimmed V and J ends, which lost 2 bases and 8 bases, there was a span of 9 bases. The CDR3 totals 11 residues. The CDR3 region is CSVEKGEGYTF. The CDR3 DNA reads as TGCAGCGTTGAAAAGGGTGAAGGCTACACCTTC.

This clonotype was observed many times. V usage is TRBV4-1 and J usage is TRBJ1-6; D remains ambiguous. Trimming took off 1 base at V and 6 bases at J, with 4 bases between the two ends. The CDR3 is 13 residues long. Germline lookup yields CDR1 MGHRA and CDR2 YSYEKL. CDR3 amino acids: CASSQGRNSPLHF. CDR3 sequence (DNA): TGCGCCAGCAGCCAAGGGCGTAATTCACCCCTCCACTTT.

The chain employs TRBV9 and TRBJ1-3, with D unresolved. The CDR3 length is 13 residues. Trimming removed 4 bases at V and 8 bases at J, with 13 bases between. Looked up from germline, CDR1 is SGDLS and CDR2 is YYNGEE. The DNA for the CDR3 is TGTGCCAGCAGCCAAGGCGGTGGGGACACCATATATTTT. This sequence encodes CASSQGGGDTIYF.

This clonotype was picked up many times. The chain couples TRBV5-5 to TRBJ2-7; 7 bases agree with TRBD2. CDR1 is SGHKS and CDR2 is YYEKEE in the germline V gene (reference sequence). CDR3 length: 14 residues. Trimming took 6 bases from V and 1 from J; bases not matched to a gene: 7. The CDR3 loop reads CASTLWTSSYEQYF. The CDR3 DNA is TGTGCCAGCACCCTATGGACTAGTTCCTACGAGCAGTACTTC.

This clonotype was picked up many times. This chain uses TRBV12-3 or TRBV12-4 with TRBJ2-5; D unresolved. The length of the CDR3 is 13 residues. Trimming removed 6 bases at V and 1 base at J, with 9 bases between. DNA of the CDR3: TGTGCCAGCAGCTTCCAGCCCCAAGAGACCCAGTACTTC. Protein: CASSFQPQETQYF.

V and J are TRBV20-1 and TRBJ2-2; D possibly matches TRBD1 or TRBD2 (5 bases each). CDR3 length: 17 residues. Germline V gene sequence: CDR1 DFQATT, CDR2 SNEGSKA (reference sequence). V was cut by 2 bases and J by 3 bases, with 19 bases left in between. The CDR3 DNA follows: TGCAGTGCTAGATTTCGGACTGGACAATCGTACACCGGGGAGCTGTTTTTT. Translation gives CSARFRTGQSYTGELFF.

In regard to this clonotype: A much larger clone lies a single base off, so this may be a read error. The chain joins TRBV27 to TRBJ1-2, with D unresolved. The CDR3 is made up of 13 amino acids. Trimming shortened V by 0 bases and J by 4 bases, and 6 bases separated the two germline ends. Germline CDR1 MNHEY, CDR2 SMNVEV (reference sequence). The chain's CDR3 is CASSLSTTYGYTF. CDR3 bases: TGTGCCAGCAGTTTATCCACGACCTATGGCTACACCTTC.

At least ten counts were recorded for this clonotype. The V gene is TRBV2, the J gene TRBJ1-1; TRBD1 is a possible D gene (6 bases). There are 15 residues in the CDR3. Trimming removed 5 bases at V and 2 bases at J, with 15 bases between. Germline loops: CDR1 SNHLY, CDR2 FYNNEI. The CDR3 spells CASSKTPGANTEAFF. In DNA form, the CDR3 reads TGTGCCAGCAGTAAAACCCCAGGGGCTAACACTGAAGCTTTCTTT. Full variable domain (rest looked up from reference TRBV2 and TRBJ1-1): EPEVTQTPSHQVTQMGQEVILRCVPISNHLYFYWYRQILGQKVEFLVSFYNNEISEKSEIFDDQFSVERPDGSNFTLKIRSTKLEDSAMYFCASSKTPGANTEAFFGQGTRLTVV.